This T cell receptor beta chain appears in the sequencing data of a study of blood T cells in healthy people across ages. Note on this clonotype: The antigen remains undetermined.

Study-wide results and limits: Among T cells, TCR beta diversity per million cells dropped roughly linearly as age rose.

For the second PCR, which ran for roughly 6 to 12 cycles, a sample-barcoded 5' primer and a J-beta primer mix were used. Each TCR beta cDNA got a 12-nucleotide random molecular identifier. MiXCR was run by TCRdb on the 5' RACE reads, yielding one entry per CDR3 protein. In the table there are about 720,000 distinct CDR3 sequences, 22% of which are singletons. The receptor was derived from a man in his 70s in good health. Input material: blood.

The CDR3 DNA sequence: TGCAGCGCGCGAACCCGGCAGGATTATAGCAATCAGCCCCAGCATTTT. Translated, it gives CSARTRQDYSNQPQHF. The chain links TRBV29-1 to TRBJ1-5; no clear D. The CDR3 loop spans 16 amino acids. In germline, CDR1 is SQVTM, CDR2 ANQGSEA. The V end was cut by 7 bases, the J end by 0 bases, with 19 bases between.